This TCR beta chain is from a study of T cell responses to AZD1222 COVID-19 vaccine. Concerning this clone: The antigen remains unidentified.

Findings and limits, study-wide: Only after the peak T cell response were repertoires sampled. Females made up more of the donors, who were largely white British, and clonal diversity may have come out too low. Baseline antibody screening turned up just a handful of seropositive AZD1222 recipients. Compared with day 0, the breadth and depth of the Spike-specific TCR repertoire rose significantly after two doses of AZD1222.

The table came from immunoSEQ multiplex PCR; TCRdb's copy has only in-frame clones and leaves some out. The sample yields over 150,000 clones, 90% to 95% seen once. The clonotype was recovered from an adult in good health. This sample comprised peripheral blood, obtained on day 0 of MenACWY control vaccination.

The CDR3 DNA is TGTGCCAGCAGTGGGACAGGGCTGGTTGGGGACTATGGCTACACCTTC. It translates to CASSGTGLVGDYGYTF. The V call is TRBV25-1, the J call TRBJ1-2, with 8 nucleotides matching TRBD1. Germline CDR1 reads MGHDK; CDR2 reads SYGVNS. The CDR3 extends over 16 amino acids. V was clipped by 4 bases and J by 3 bases; unmatched bases: 10.